A single sample is the source of the 8 T cell receptor beta chains below, sequenced in a study of CD8 T cells in Susac syndrome. Reverse transcription of 0.5 to 1 ug RNA was performed with random hexamers. TCRdb ran MiXCR on the immunoSEQ multiplex PCR reads and lists one entry per CDR3 protein. The sample lists about 240,000 distinct CDR3 sequences, 90% to 97% occurring once. The sample consisted of CD4+ T cells from PBMCs. These receptors were obtained from a human donor with Susac syndrome.

The V call is TRBV15, the J call TRBJ2-1, with a possible D match to TRBD1 (7 bases). Per germline, CDR1 LNHNV and CDR2 YYDKDF (reference sequence). V was trimmed by 3 bases and J by 8 bases, leaving 14 bases between them. The length of the CDR3 is 14 residues. The CDR3 here is CATSSRQGGDEQFF. CDR3 DNA sequence: TGTGCCACCAGCAGTCGACAGGGAGGCGATGAGCAGTTCTTC.

This chain connects TRBV24-1 to TRBJ1-3; D might be TRBD1 (5 bases). With 2 bases removed from V and 5 bases from J, the gap between germline ends came to 18 bases. Germline CDR1 is KGHDR and CDR2 is SFDVKD. The CDR3 loop spans 17 amino acids. The CDR3 reads CATSDSGASDGRNTIYF. CDR3 coding DNA: TGTGCCACCAGTGATTCCGGGGCGAGCGATGGGCGAAACACCATATATTTT.

This clonotype occurred once. V usage is TRBV7-8 and J usage is TRBJ2-1; the D call may be TRBD1 or TRBD2 (5 bases each). Looked up from germline, CDR1 is SGHVS and CDR2 is FQNEAQ. Trimming removed 1 base from V and 4 bases from J, with 17 bases in between. The CDR3 runs to 17 residues. CDR3 DNA: TGTGCCAGCAGCTTAGGCCCCCGGGGCCGCTCATACAATGAGCAGTTCTTC. It is translated as CASSLGPRGRSYNEQFF.

CDR3 region: CASSYSNQVGRNGYTF. For the CDR3, the DNA is TGTGCCAGCAGTTACTCGAATCAGGTTGGCAGGAATGGCTACACCTTC. This chain joins TRBV6-5 and TRBJ1-2, with D uncertain. The V gene lost 0 bases and the J gene lost 6 bases, with 17 bases spanning the gap. The CDR3 length is 16 residues. Germline assignment: CDR1 MNHEY and CDR2 SVGAGI.

The chain is built from TRBV29-1 and TRBJ1-5, with 9 bases aligning to TRBD1. Trimming at V came to 7 bases and at J to 4 bases, leaving 5 bases not matched to a gene. The germline gives CDR1 SQVTM, CDR2 ANQGSEA. The CDR3 is 13 residues long. CDR3: CSARTGANQPQHF. The CDR3 DNA sequence: TGCAGCGCACGGACAGGGGCGAATCAGCCCCAGCATTTT.

A note on this clonotype: Sequence at one end of the junction differs from germline and may be a read error. The rearrangement uses TRBV30 and TRBJ1-5, with 8 bases aligning to TRBD1. The CDR3 totals 15 residues. Germline values: CDR1 GTSNPN, CDR2 SVGIG (reference sequence). The CDR3: CAWAGDRNSDQPQHF. DNA of the CDR3: TGTGCCTGGGCGGGGGACAGGAATAGCGATCAGCCCCAGCATTTT.

The rearrangement links TRBV12-3 or TRBV12-4 to TRBJ1-5; tentative D call: TRBD1 (6 bases). This CDR3 has 16 amino acids. Trimming took 3 bases from V and 5 from J, leaving 17 bases between them. The CDR3 bases are TGTGCCAGCAGTTTCTCGACAGGTATGCGGGATCAGCCCCAGCATTTT. Protein sequence: CASSFSTGMRDQPQHF.

The gene calls are TRBV7-2 and TRBJ2-1; 8 positions agree with TRBD2. The CDR3 is made up of 15 amino acids. The V segment lost 0 bases and the J segment 8 bases; nucleotides outside the gene matches: 6. Germline-derived CDR1 and CDR2 are SGHTA and FQGNSA. CDR3 amino acids: CASSLAQTSVDEQFF. The CDR3 nucleotides read TGTGCCAGCAGCTTAGCCCAGACTAGCGTCGATGAGCAGTTCTTC.